This is a list of T cell receptor beta chains from one sample in a study of CD8+ T cells in alopecia areata. Repertoires were generated with immunoSEQ multiplex PCR, while TCRdb's copy carries only in-frame clones and drops some. The sample lists fewer than 250,000 clones, approximately 40% occurring once. The sequenced sample was CD4+ T cells sorted from blood, obtained at approximately week 37, from a patient treated with tofacitinib. The receptors here all came from a human donor with alopecia areata. Both conserved end residues are trimmed from each CDR3.

v_call,j_call,cdr3_aa
TRBV5-6,TRBJ2-7,ASSRGTSGSPYEQY
TRBV7-8,TRBJ2-7,ASSLDLATKGHLSYEQY
TRBV7-8,TRBJ2-5,ASSLVPGSQETQY
TRBV7-2,TRBJ2-1,ASSPDSPGYNEQF
TRBV7-6,TRBJ2-1,ASSPDLNEQF
TRBV7-2,TRBJ2-1,ASSLGTSGSGYEQF
TRBV6-6,TRBJ1-2,ASSYRGTENYGYT
TRBV30,TRBJ2-1,AWSGQGAYNEQF
TRBV7-2,TRBJ2-3,ASSSTGHTDTQY
TRBV7-8,TRBJ1-5,ASGGSNQPQH
TRBV5-5,TRBJ2-7,ASSLAGQGSYEQY
TRBV2,TRBJ2-3,ASTGRKDTDTQY
TRBV30,TRBJ2-7,AQGGGAYEQY
TRBV29-1,TRBJ1-4,SVVGGAWDKLF
TRBV19,TRBJ1-1,ASVNVGNTEAF
TRBV19,TRBJ1-2,ASSMTGGSSGYT
TRBV14,TRBJ1-2,ASSPGYGYT
TRBV9,TRBJ2-1,ASSQEREDEQF
TRBV14,TRBJ2-1,ASSLGPNEQF
TRBV5-4,TRBJ2-4,ASSALAGGPKENIQY
TRBV4-2,TRBJ1-2,ASSPDRFYGYT
TRBV25-1,TRBJ1-1,ASRRPGDTEAF
TRBV27,TRBJ2-7,ASSYGSSGPSYEQY
TRBV29-1,TRBJ2-3,SVVTGGLTDTQY
TRBV7-3,TRBJ2-6,ASSPTSGANVLT
TRBV11-2,TRBJ2-1,ASRLAGGYNEQF
TRBV6-5,TRBJ2-5,ASSPDRGRGETQY
TRBV29-1,TRBJ2-5,SVGRGTQETQY
TRBV29-1,TRBJ2-1,SVRRVPLDEQF
TRBV5-1,TRBJ2-5,ASSPAGGAETQY
TRBV7-9,TRBJ2-1,ASSSIDRLWEQF
TRBV29-1,TRBJ1-2,SVEEKAQGSYGYT
TRBV4-2,TRBJ2-3,ASSQAQRADTQY
TRBV15,TRBJ2-3,ATSRDFSTDTQY
TRBV7-9,TRBJ2-3,ASSLSWHYRDDTDTQY
TRBV30,TRBJ2-4,AWRITGAKNIQY